This T cell receptor beta chain was captured by sequencing in a study of blood T cell repertoires in COVID-19. Study at large: T cells, B-cell-depleted T cells, or PBMCs provided the cDNA or gDNA that served as material.

With V trimmed by 5 bases and J by 6 bases, 10 bases remained unmatched. Per germline, CDR1 SEHNR and CDR2 FQNEAQ (reference sequence). The length of the CDR3 is 16 residues. Recruitment covered about 25 US areas and drew participants whose ages spanned about 18 to 100 years. In assigning cohorts, the study relied on participant-reported clinical history. Per the study methods: Quantification of nucleated cells was approximated via reference gene primer amplification. Method: immunoSEQ multiplex PCR; TCRdb's copy keeps in-frame clones and lacks some. The V and J calls and clone size come from that table; D and trimming were worked out from the DNA. The sample has about 390,000 clones; approximately 90% are singletons.

V usage is TRBV7-9 and J usage is TRBJ2-4, with 10 positions matching TRBD1. Material for sequencing was PBMCs or T cells enriched from blood (not recorded which). This clonotype was obtained from a woman aged 45-65 years who had recovered from COVID-19. CDR3 in amino acids: CASSPLEGQGRNIQYF. The CDR3, as DNA: TGTGCCAGCAGCCCGCTGGAGGGACAGGGGAGAAACATTCAGTACTTC.